This T cell receptor (beta chain) emerged from a study of T cell repertoires in cytomegalovirus infection. About the research overall: CMV epitopes in the study were HLA-C-restricted (recently identified) and HLA-B-restricted (well studied). From public TCR beta signatures came an indication of both CMV infection and matching HLA type. Study-wide findings and caveats: Accumulated public TCR beta family frequency recognized individuals carrying CMV together with the relevant HLA. HLA-C-restricted CMV-specific TCR beta clonotypes were dominant in the ex vivo response.

MiXCR, applied by TCRdb to the reads, yields one record per CDR3 protein. This sample has some 920,000 distinct CDR3 sequences; approximately 30% occur once, and the top ten carry about an eighth. Notes on this clonotype: What it recognizes is unknown.

The input for sequencing was cultured CD8+ T cells from PBMCs, taken from culture after CMV antigen stimulation. This TCR came from a human donor in good health (CMV status not recorded). Some clones in this sample may be carry-over from other donors' samples.

The CDR3 DNA sequence: TGTGCCAGCAGCTTAGTTCTCGGCCGGAGTACTGGAAACACCATATATTTT. The encoded protein is CASSLVLGRSTGNTIYF. J is TRBJ1-3 and V is TRBV7-6; D ambiguous. Germline-derived CDR1 and CDR2 are SGHVS and FNYEAQ. V was pared by 1 base and J by 2 bases, with 15 bases between. CDR3 length: 17 amino acids.